The 23 T cell receptor beta chains given below trace back to one sample, sequenced in a study of cytomegalovirus exposure and HLA in healthy donors. Use of 60 Vbeta and 13 Jbeta primers characterized the PCR. Data came from immunoSEQ multiplex PCR; TCRdb stores just in-frame clones and leaves some out. This sample yields approximately 150,000 clones, of which more than 65% are seen a single time; approximately 1.3% belongs to the top ten. What was sequenced was PBMCs. These receptor sequences come from a man aged 30 to 45 in good health and CMV-seronegative.

The rearrangement links TRBV29-1 to TRBJ1-2; TRBD1 matches 9 bases. CDR3 length: 17 residues. V gave up 5 bases and J gave up 4 bases; unmatched junction bases: 17. Germline CDR1 reads SQVTM; CDR2 reads ANQGSEA. The CDR3 reads CSVSPPNRQGVFYGYTF. CDR3 sequence (DNA): TGCAGCGTTTCCCCCCCCAATCGACAGGGGGTTTTCTATGGCTACACCTTC.

The gene calls are TRBV10-3 and TRBJ2-2, with 7 bases fitting TRBD1. With V trimmed by 0 bases and J by 0 bases, 7 bases remained unmatched. The CDR3 has 18 residues. Germline CDR1 and CDR2: ENHRY and SYGVKD. The CDR3 loop is CAISESWGQKTNTGELFF. The CDR3 bases are TGTGCCATCAGTGAGTCTTGGGGACAGAAGACGAACACCGGGGAGCTGTTTTTT.

The chain couples TRBV27 to TRBJ1-5; 9 bases match TRBD1. Germline CDR1 MNHEY, CDR2 SMNVEV (reference sequence). The V and J ends lost 2 bases and 0 bases, in that order; junction bases with no gene match: 5. The CDR3 runs to 17 residues. The CDR3 nucleotides are TGTGCCAGCAGTTTAGGACAGGGGCGATATAGCAATCAGCCCCAGCATTTT. This sequence encodes CASSLGQGRYSNQPQHF.

This chain connects TRBV11-2 to TRBJ2-7; D may be TRBD1 (5 bases). Trimming removed 1 base from V and 2 bases from J, with 12 bases in between. This CDR3 has 15 amino acids. Germline CDR1 SGHAT, CDR2 FQNNGV. The CDR3 spells CASSLGGGSTYEQYF. CDR3 nucleotide sequence: TGTGCCAGCAGCTTAGGGGGCGGCTCAACCTACGAGCAGTACTTC.

The chain uses TRBV5-1 and TRBJ1-2; 12 nucleotides line up with TRBD1. The CDR3 consists of 15 residues. Germline V gene lookup returns CDR1 SGHRS and CDR2 YFSETQ. V was pared by 4 bases and J by 4 bases, with 5 bases of the junction left unmatched. The CDR3 bases are TGCGCCAGCAGCAAGGGACAGGGGGCTAGCTATGGCTACACCTTC. The encoded protein is CASSKGQGASYGYTF.

The V and J genes are TRBV5-1 and TRBJ2-3; D is possibly TRBD2 (6 bases). Looked up from germline, CDR1 is SGHRS and CDR2 is YFSETQ. The CDR3 is made up of 15 amino acids. Trimming pared 5 bases from V and 3 bases from J, leaving 16 bases between. The DNA of the CDR3 is TGCGCCAGCAGGGAGGGTTCGGTGTTGACAGATACGCAGTATTTT. Residues: CASREGSVLTDTQYF.

The chain links TRBV30 to TRBJ1-2, with D perhaps matching TRBD1 (6 bases). The germline V and J ends were trimmed by 1 base and 5 bases, with 8 bases remaining between them. The V gene's germline CDR1 is GTSNPN and CDR2 SVGIG (reference sequence). The CDR3 extends over 12 amino acids. This CDR3 reads CAWSADRYGYTF. CDR3 coding DNA: TGTGCCTGGAGTGCGGACAGATATGGCTACACCTTC. Together with reference TRBV30 and TRBJ1-2, the CDR3 gives the full variable domain: SQTIHQWPATLVQPVGSPLSLECTVEGTSNPNLYWYRQAAGRGLQLLFYSVGIGQISSEVPQNLSASRPQDRQFILSSKKLLLSDSGFYLCAWSADRYGYTFGSGTRLTVV.

V is TRBV5-6 and J is TRBJ2-5; no clear D. Germline CDR1 reads SGHDT; CDR2 reads YYEEEE. Between the trimmed V and J ends, which lost 4 bases and 7 bases, there was a span of 11 bases. This CDR3 is built from 12 residues. The CDR3 coding sequence is TGTGCCAGCAGCCCAACCTTCGGGACCCAGTACTTC. It codes for CASSPTFGTQYF.

This chain links TRBV18 with TRBJ2-1, with TRBD2 matching over 7 bases. The CDR3 is 17 residues long. Germline CDR1 KGHSH, CDR2 LQKENI. V trimming: 5 bases; J trimming: 3 bases; junction bases outside the gene matches: 13. The CDR3 sequence: CASSSGGPPSFYNEQFF. The CDR3 region has the DNA TGTGCCAGCTCATCGGGGGGACCCCCTTCGTTCTACAATGAGCAGTTCTTC.

The J gene is TRBJ1-4, the V gene TRBV4-2, with D perhaps matching TRBD1 (5 bases). Germline V gene data show CDR1 as LGHNA and CDR2 as YNFKEQ. V lost 0 bases to trimming and J lost 6 bases, with 17 bases between them. This CDR3 spans 17 amino acids. The CDR3 is CASSQEWGEGIYEKLFF. In DNA, the CDR3 is TGTGCCAGCAGCCAAGAATGGGGGGAGGGGATTTATGAAAAACTGTTTTTT.

The genes are TRBV7-3 and TRBJ2-1, with TRBD2 matching over 9 bases. The CDR3 has 15 amino acids. V dropped 6 bases and J dropped 3; count of bases not matched to a gene: 6. Germline CDR1 is SGHTA and CDR2 is FQGTGA. This CDR3 is CASSHGREGYNEQFF. CDR3 sequence (DNA): TGTGCCAGCAGTCATGGGCGGGAGGGCTACAATGAGCAGTTCTTC.

The chain uses TRBV4-3 and TRBJ1-5; tentatively, D is TRBD1 (6 bases). V was clipped by 0 bases and J by 4 bases, with 10 bases between them. CDR1 and CDR2 from the germline V gene are LGHNA and YSLEER. The CDR3 is 15 amino acids. The CDR3 is CASSQDGRGNQPQHF. Here the CDR3 DNA reads TGCGCCAGCAGCCAAGATGGCAGGGGAAATCAGCCCCAGCATTTT.

The chain links TRBV18 to TRBJ1-5; tentative D call: TRBD1 (6 bases). The length of the CDR3 is 17 residues. The germline V gene encodes CDR1 KGHSH and CDR2 LQKENI. With 6 bases removed from V and 2 bases from J, the gap between germline ends came to 20 bases. CDR3 region: CASSLTPPGEGNQPQHF. DNA for the CDR3: TGTGCCAGCTCCCTCACTCCCCCAGGGGAAGGCAATCAGCCCCAGCATTTT.

The chain combines TRBV18 with TRBJ1-4; the D gene is possibly TRBD1 (6 bases). The germline gives CDR1 KGHSH, CDR2 LQKENI. The CDR3 sequence is 15 residues long. Trimming pared 3 bases from V and 4 bases from J, leaving 12 bases between. The CDR3 spells CASSPTPGVNEKLFF. In DNA form, the CDR3 reads TGTGCCAGCTCACCGACGCCAGGGGTTAATGAAAAACTGTTTTTT.

The chain combines TRBV25-1 with TRBJ1-2, with D unresolved. CDR1 is MGHDK, CDR2 SYGVNS, per germline. V was trimmed by 8 bases and J by 5 bases, leaving 15 bases between them. The CDR3 has 13 residues. The CDR3 is CASSHGRPYGYTF. As DNA, the CDR3 is TGTGCCAGCTCCCACGGCAGGCCTTATGGCTACACCTTC.

The rearrangement uses TRBV7-3 and TRBJ1-1; D perhaps matches TRBD1 (6 bases). Germline V lookup: CDR1 SGHTA, CDR2 FQGTGA. This CDR3 has 15 residues. V was cut by 2 bases and J by 0 bases, with 10 bases left in between. As DNA, the CDR3 is TGTGCCAGCAGCTTAGGTCAGGGGATGAACACTGAAGCTTTCTTT. Translated: CASSLGQGMNTEAFF.

The J gene is TRBJ2-7, the V gene TRBV4-1; 10 positions agree with TRBD1. Germline CDR1 is MGHRA and CDR2 is YSYEKL. V lost 4 bases, J lost 5 bases, and 11 bases stayed unmatched. This CDR3 region has 16 residues. The CDR3 spells CASSRGGTGEKNEQYF. The CDR3 DNA follows: TGCGCCAGCAGCCGGGGTGGGACAGGGGAGAAAAACGAGCAGTACTTC.

The V and J genes are TRBV4-1 and TRBJ2-7; a possible D gene is TRBD1 (5 bases). The CDR3 runs 16 residues. Trimming stripped 0 bases from V and 4 bases from J, with 16 bases between. Per the germline V gene, CDR1 is MGHRA and CDR2 is YSYEKL. The CDR3 DNA reads TGCGCCAGCAGCCAAGAGCTCGGTAGGGGCGGATACGAGCAGTACTTC. Encoded protein: CASSQELGRGGYEQYF.

The V call is TRBV6-7, the J call TRBJ2-1; 9 bases are shared with TRBD2. TRBV6-7 is placed among ORFs of uncertain function. J gave up 7 bases and V 7 bases, and 14 bases lay outside the gene matches. This CDR3 spans 16 amino acids. The CDR3 DNA reads as TGTGCCAGCACCCCCGTGGGCGGGGGGGCTAGGAATGAGCAGTTCTTC. Amino acids: CASTPVGGGARNEQFF.

The rearrangement links TRBV19 to TRBJ1-5; TRBD1 matches 9 bases. Per germline, CDR1 LNHDA and CDR2 SQIVND (reference sequence). The trim removed 3 bases at V and 2 bases at J, leaving 14 bases unmatched. The CDR3 is made up of 19 amino acids. CDR3 loop: CASSIKDRGWEGGNQPQHF. CDR3 nucleotides: TGTGCCAGTAGTATTAAGGACAGGGGATGGGAGGGTGGCAATCAGCCCCAGCATTTT.

The J gene is TRBJ1-3, the V gene TRBV23-1, with 12 positions matching TRBD1. TRBV23-1 is classed as an ORF, of uncertain function. V shed 6 bases, J shed 4 bases, and the junction held 13 bases outside the gene matches. The CDR3 is 18 residues long. The CDR3 reads CASRKGQGAKSGGNTIYF. The CDR3 DNA reads TGCGCCAGCAGAAAGGGACAGGGGGCAAAATCGGGAGGAAACACCATATATTTT.

V and J are TRBV30 and TRBJ1-2, with D possibly TRBD1 on 5 matching bases. The CDR3 is 12 residues long. Per germline, CDR1 GTSNPN and CDR2 SVGIG (reference sequence). Trimming removed 7 bases from V and 7 bases from J, with 16 bases in between. The chain's CDR3 is CAYTTAAGGYTF. CDR3 sequence (DNA): TGTGCCTATACGACAGCCGCTGGTGGCTACACCTTC.

In DNA, the CDR3 is TGTGCCATCAGTCCCCGGGACAGGGAAGAGACTGAAGCTTTCTTT. Translated, it gives CAISPRDREETEAFF. J is TRBJ1-1 and V is TRBV10-3, with 9 nucleotides matching TRBD1. CDR1 is ENHRY, CDR2 SYGVKD, per germline. The V and J ends lost 5 bases and 5 bases, in that order; junction bases with no gene match: 9. The CDR3 spans 15 residues.